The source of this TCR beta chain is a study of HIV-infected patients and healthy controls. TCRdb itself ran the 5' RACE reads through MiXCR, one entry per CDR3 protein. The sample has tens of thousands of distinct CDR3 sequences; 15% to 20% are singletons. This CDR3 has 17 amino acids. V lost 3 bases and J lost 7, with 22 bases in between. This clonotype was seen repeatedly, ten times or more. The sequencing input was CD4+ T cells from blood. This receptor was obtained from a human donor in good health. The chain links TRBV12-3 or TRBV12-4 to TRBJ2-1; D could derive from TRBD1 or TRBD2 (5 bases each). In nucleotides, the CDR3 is TGTGCCAGCAGTTTCCCCGCAGGACTCAAAAAGGGGAATGAGCAGTTCTTC. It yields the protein CASSFPAGLKKGNEQFF.